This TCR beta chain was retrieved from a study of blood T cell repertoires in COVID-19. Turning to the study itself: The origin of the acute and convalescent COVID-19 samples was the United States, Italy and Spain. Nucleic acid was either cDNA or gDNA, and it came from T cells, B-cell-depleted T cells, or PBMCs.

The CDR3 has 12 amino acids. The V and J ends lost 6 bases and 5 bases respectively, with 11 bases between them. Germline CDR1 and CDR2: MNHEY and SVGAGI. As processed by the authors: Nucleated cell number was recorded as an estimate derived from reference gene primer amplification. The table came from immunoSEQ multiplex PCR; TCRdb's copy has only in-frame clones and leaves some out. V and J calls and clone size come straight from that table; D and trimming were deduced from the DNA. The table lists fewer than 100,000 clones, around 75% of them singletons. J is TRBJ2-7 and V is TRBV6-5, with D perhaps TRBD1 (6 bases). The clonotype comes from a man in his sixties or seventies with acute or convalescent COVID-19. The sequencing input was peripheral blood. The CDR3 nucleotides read TGTGCCAGCAGCAGGACAGTGCACGAGCAGTACTTC. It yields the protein CASSRTVHEQYF.